This TCR beta chain was recorded in a study of blood T cell repertoires in COVID-19. Measured with immunoSEQ multiplex PCR; TCRdb has only the in-frame clones, and not every one. The table records roughly 64,000 clones, approximately 78% of them present only once. The CDR3 is made up of 14 amino acids. V dropped 7 bases and J dropped 0 bases, with 11 bases sitting between them. Per the germline V gene, CDR1 is SGHDT and CDR2 is YYEEEE. The source of this sequence is a man between 60 and 75 years old with COVID-19, enrolled during active disease. Specimen: peripheral blood. The chain combines TRBV5-6 with TRBJ1-3; no clear D. This CDR3 reads CASGLQSSGNTIYF. The CDR3 bases are TGTGCCAGCGGTCTACAGAGCTCTGGAAACACCATATATTTT.